This T cell receptor beta chain was recorded in a study of OX40 agonist ivuxolimab in advanced cancers. At the level of the whole study: Ivuxolimab, which targeted the costimulatory receptor OX40 (CD134), was an agonistic, fully human IgG2 monoclonal antibody. The monotherapy dose-escalation portion (N of about 47 patients) of the phase I ivuxolimab trial is reported in the paper. Intravenous ivuxolimab was administered to patients every 2 weeks at six dose levels: 0.01, 0.1, 0.3, 1.5, 3 and 10 mg/kg. Patients were allowed to have had prior anti-PD-1, anti-PD-L1 or anti-CTLA-4 therapy, and approximately 40% of the dose-escalation patients had been treated with checkpoint inhibitors. Peripheral TCRbeta sequencing aimed to test whether ivuxolimab altered TCR sequence diversity and caused clonal T-cell expansion. Partial responses were achieved by three dose-escalation patients, of whom one had hepatocellular carcinoma and two had cutaneous melanoma. Among the 52 dose-escalation patients, around 20 had hepatocellular carcinoma, roughly 15 melanoma, 9 renal cell carcinoma and 9 head and neck cancer. In the dose-escalation cohort, about four fifths of patients were male, and the mean age was around 60 years with a range of roughly 20 to 79.

With respect to this clone: The antigen it recognizes is unknown. Base quality data are lacking; no much larger clone is found one base away.

CDR1 and CDR2 are drawn from the germline V gene (reference sequence): SEHNR, FQNEAQ. The CDR3 covers 16 residues, taking in both the cysteine and the phenylalanine. The entry retains the CDR3 DNA only, 48 bases that are in frame from base 1. V loses 5 bases of germline sequence and J loses 1 base, and the interval between the two ends is 17 bases. Points the paper makes about the study in general: After ivuxolimab, CD8+ T cells had more expanded clones than CD4+ T cells on average. In the 0.1-3.0 mg/kg groups, partial responders had among the lowest normalized peripheral clonal expansion, particularly in CD8+ T cells. Low levels of normalized T-cell clonal expansion were also seen in some patients who did not respond. Clonal expansion of both CD4+ and CD8+ blood T cells was observed from baseline to week 6 at doses 0.1 to 3.0 mg/kg. Antigen specificity was not determined for the clonally expanded peripheral T cells.

The trial excluded patients who had a history of autoimmune disease or who were on systemic immunosuppression. Peripheral blood for TCR sequencing was collected from all dose cohorts at baseline, on cycle 4 day 1, and on cycle 7 day 1. The samples were drawn from a first-in-human, open-label, multicenter phase I dose-escalation trial of ivuxolimab. The trial enrolled adults with locally advanced or metastatic head and neck squamous cell, hepatocellular, melanoma or renal cell carcinoma. CD4+ and CD8+ T cells were sorted separately from peripheral blood before TCR sequencing. Genomic DNA was isolated from the sorted cells so that the TCRbeta CDR3 region could be sequenced. The immunoSEQ Assay was used for sequencing of TCRbeta CDR3 regions. Not all clones reach the TCRdb copy of this immuneACCESS table, which keeps in-frame sequences only. Checked studies attribute under half of the gap to unresolved V genes and leave the rest unexplained. The sample contains approximately 81,000 clones, about 86% of them found a single time. Of the sample, over 0.75% falls within the top ten clones.

The starting material was CD4+ or CD8+ T cells sorted from blood, obtained in a trial of the OX40 agonist ivuxolimab. This chain joins TRBV7-9 to TRBJ2-5, with a tentative D gene TRBD1 over 5 matching bases. This TCR was sampled from an adult with an advanced solid tumor such as melanoma, head and neck, liver or kidney cancer. The sequence in DNA is TGTGCCAGCAGCGCAGACATCAGGGATAGCCAAGAGACCCAGTACTTC. This yields the protein CASSADIRDSQETQYF.